This record concerns one T cell receptor (beta chain) sequence. This entry belongs to a study of T cell responses to AZD1222 COVID-19 vaccine. V lost 6 bases to trimming and J lost 4 bases; unmatched junction nucleotides: 5. Germline CDR1 reads MDHEN; CDR2 reads SYDVKM. The CDR3 is made up of 13 amino acids. Produced via immunoSEQ multiplex PCR; TCRdb's table is partial and in-frame only. The sample holds 120,000 or so clones, more than 80% seen once. Material: peripheral blood, obtained on day 0 of AZD1222 vaccination. V usage is TRBV28 and J usage is TRBJ1-2, with 7 bases fitting TRBD1. The sequence derives from an adult in good health. The CDR3 loop reads CASSRDSPYGYTF. For the CDR3, the DNA is TGTGCCAGCAGCAGGGACAGTCCCTATGGCTACACCTTC.